Listed below are T cell receptor beta chains from one sample, sequenced in a study of cytomegalovirus exposure and HLA in healthy donors. TCRdb's table, derived via immunoSEQ multiplex PCR, lists solely in-frame clones and lacks some. The sample holds about 140,000 clones; approximately 82% are singletons and the top ten take approximately 30%. The source material was PBMCs. Every receptor here comes from a man in his thirties or forties in good health and CMV-seropositive. Each CDR3 is given with its conserved first and last residue. D genes are given only for firm matches. Where a row states a size, it is once, few, many or the class of an expanded clone; other rows omit it.

NA	TRBV5-5	TRBJ2-1	TRBD2	TGTGCCAGCAGCCAAGCGGCTAGCGGGTACAATGAGCAGTTCTTC	CASSQAASGYNEQFF
NA	TRBV10-3	TRBJ1-1	TRBD1	TGTGCCACCCGGGACAGTCCTAACACTGAAGCTTTCTTT	CATRDSPNTEAFF
NA	TRBV5-4	TRBJ2-3	TRBD2	TGTGCCAGCAGCTCCCGGACTAGCGGGAGGGATACGCAGTATTTT	CASSSRTSGRDTQYF
NA	TRBV10-2	TRBJ1-1	TRBD1	TGCGCCAGCACCCCAGGGGGGAACACTGAAGCTTTCTTT	CASTPGGNTEAFF
once	TRBV9	TRBJ1-6	TRBD1	TGTGCCAGCAGCGTAGAGGGGGCAGGAAGTTCACCCCTCCACTTT	CASSVEGAGSSPLHF
NA	TRBV7-9	TRBJ1-2	NA	TGTGCCAGCAGCGATAACAGGGATGGCTACACCTTC	CASSDNRDGYTF
NA	TRBV9	TRBJ2-1	NA	TGTGCCAGCAGCGTAGGGCACAATGAGCAGTTCTTC	CASSVGHNEQFF
NA	TRBV9	TRBJ2-7	TRBD1	TGTGCCAGCAGCTTAGCTCCGGGACAGGGTCGGTCCTACGAGCAGTACTTC	CASSLAPGQGRSYEQYF
NA	TRBV6-1	TRBJ1-1	TRBD1	TGTGCCAGCAGTATGGGACAGACGAACACTGAAGCTTTCTTT	CASSMGQTNTEAFF
NA	TRBV6-6	TRBJ1-1	NA	TGTGCCAGCAAACAGGGAATGAACACTGAAGCTTTCTTT	CASKQGMNTEAFF
NA	TRBV9	TRBJ2-5	NA	TGTGCCAGCAGCTCGGGAGCCGCTGAGACCCAGTACTTC	CASSSGAAETQYF
NA	TRBV7-6	TRBJ2-5	NA	TGTGCCAGCAGCCCTCGGCCAGCGTACCAAGAGACCCAGTACTTC	CASSPRPAYQETQYF
once	TRBV10-1	TRBJ2-3	NA	TGCGCCAGCAGTGAGTCCGAGCGTAGCGGAGATACGCAGTATTTT	CASSESERSGDTQYF
NA	TRBV10-2	TRBJ2-7	NA	TGCGCCAGCAGTGGGGCAGGGGTGCTCTACGAGCAGTACTTC	CASSGAGVLYEQYF
NA	TRBV10-2	TRBJ1-4	NA	TGCGCCAGCAGCCCCGACAGGAAGGCAACTAATGAAAAACTGTTTTTT	CASSPDRKATNEKLFF
NA	TRBV2	TRBJ1-1	NA	TGTGCCAGCAATACACAGGTGGGGCGCGGCATGAACACTGAAGCTTTCTTT	CASNTQVGRGMNTEAFF
NA	TRBV29-1	TRBJ1-2	TRBD1	TGCAGCATATTACAGGGGGGGTATGGCTACACCTTC	CSILQGGYGYTF
NA	TRBV6-1	TRBJ1-1	NA	TGTGCCAGCAGTCCTCGTATGAACACTGAAGCTTTCTTT	CASSPRMNTEAFF
NA	TRBV5-1	TRBJ2-2	NA	TGCGCCACATCGACAGGAGATCGTGTCGGGGAGCTGTTTTTT	CATSTGDRVGELFF
NA	TRBV6-6	TRBJ2-7	NA	TGTGCCAGCAGTTACGGCGGGACGACTTACGAGCAGTACTTC	CASSYGGTTYEQYF
NA	TRBV4-1	TRBJ2-2	TRBD1	TGCGCCAGCAGCCAGACAGGGGGCGACACCGGGGAGCTGTTTTTT	CASSQTGGDTGELFF